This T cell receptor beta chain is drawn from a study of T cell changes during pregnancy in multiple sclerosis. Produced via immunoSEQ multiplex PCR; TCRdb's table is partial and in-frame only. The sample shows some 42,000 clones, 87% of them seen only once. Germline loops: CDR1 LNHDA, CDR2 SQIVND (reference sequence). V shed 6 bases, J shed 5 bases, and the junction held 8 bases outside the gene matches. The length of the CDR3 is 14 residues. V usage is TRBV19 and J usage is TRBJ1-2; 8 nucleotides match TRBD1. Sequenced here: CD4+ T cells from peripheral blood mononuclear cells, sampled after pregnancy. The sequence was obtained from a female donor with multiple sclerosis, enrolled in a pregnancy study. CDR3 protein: CASSRQGNGYGYTF. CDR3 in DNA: TGTGCCAGTAGCAGACAGGGGAACGGATATGGCTACACCTTC.